Shown below are 18 T cell receptor beta chains from a single sample sequenced in a study of blood T cell repertoires in COVID-19. The data were produced by immunoSEQ multiplex PCR, yet TCRdb's version contains in-frame clones alone and is incomplete. The profile covers over 75,000 clones, with 80% to 95% appearing a single time and around 2.3% taken by the ten largest. The sample consisted of peripheral blood. The source of these receptors is a human donor with active COVID-19. The donor label of this sample is uncertain.

In its sample, this clone was seen once. This chain joins TRBV4-1 and TRBJ1-2, with a weak D call TRBD1 (6 bases). V was clipped by 4 bases and J by 5 bases, with 11 bases between them. The germline gives CDR1 MGHRA, CDR2 YSYEKL. The CDR3 has 13 amino acids. The CDR3 spells CASSRQDGYGYTF. CDR3 sequence (DNA): TGCGCCAGCAGCCGACAGGACGGGTATGGCTACACCTTC.

The chain carries TRBV2 and TRBJ2-6; TRBD1 aligns across 9 bases. Per the germline V gene, CDR1 is SNHLY and CDR2 is FYNNEI. This CDR3 has 19 residues. The trim removed 4 bases at V and 4 bases at J, leaving 14 bases unmatched. Written as DNA, the CDR3 is TGTGCCAGCAGTGTACAGAGGGACAGGGTACCGGGAGGGGCCAACGTCCTGACTTTC. The encoded protein is CASSVQRDRVPGGANVLTF.

The rearrangement links TRBV4-3 to TRBJ2-2; 8 bases line up with TRBD2. The V gene's germline CDR1 is LGHNA and CDR2 YSLEER. The CDR3 totals 17 residues. V was clipped by 3 bases and J by 1 base; unmatched bases: 7. CDR3 in amino acids: CASSQGLRGVNTGELFF. CDR3 bases: TGCGCCAGCAGCCAGGGGTTGCGGGGGGTGAACACCGGGGAGCTGTTTTTT.

This sequence joins TRBV6-1 and TRBJ1-6; no clear D gene. This CDR3 comprises 15 residues. Looked up from germline, CDR1 is MNHNS and CDR2 is SASEGT. Deletions cut 1 base from V and 11 bases from J, with 15 bases between. CDR3 nucleotides: TGTGCCAGCAGTGAAGACGTCGGGTCCCAGCCACCCCTCCACTTT. This sequence encodes CASSEDVGSQPPLHF.

The V call is TRBV7-2, the J call TRBJ1-1; 7 bases align to TRBD1. CDR3 length: 15 residues. The junction had 9 bases not matched to a gene; V was cut back by 4 bases and J by 4 bases. Germline CDR1 is SGHTA and CDR2 is FQGNSA. CDR3 amino acids: CASSSETGWATEAFF. The CDR3 DNA follows: TGTGCCAGCAGCTCCGAGACAGGGTGGGCCACTGAAGCTTTCTTT.

The chain recombines TRBV18 with TRBJ2-7, with 8 bases aligning to TRBD1. J gave up 2 bases and V 3 bases, and 6 bases lay outside the gene matches. CDR1 and CDR2 (germline): KGHSH, LQKENI. The CDR3 extends over 15 amino acids. Here the CDR3 reads CASSPGGQGPYEQYF. The DNA of the CDR3 is TGTGCCAGCTCACCTGGAGGACAGGGTCCCTACGAGCAGTACTTC. Filled out from reference TRBV18 and TRBJ2-7, the complete variable domain reads NAGVMQNPRHLVRRRGQEARLRCSPMKGHSHVYWYRQLPEEGLKFMVYLQKENIIDESGMPKERFSAEFPKEGPSILRIQQVVRGDSAAYFCASSPGGQGPYEQYFGPGTRLTVT.

V gene TRBV24-1 combines with J gene TRBJ1-1; D not resolved. V was pared by 7 bases and J by 1 base, with 3 bases between. CDR1 KGHDR and CDR2 SFDVKD come from the germline V gene. The CDR3 length is 11 residues. The CDR3 region has the DNA TGTGCCACCAGCGGGAACACTGAAGCTTTCTTT. Protein sequence: CATSGNTEAFF.

The count of this clone is one. This chain links TRBV6-2 or TRBV6-3 with TRBJ1-5; 7 bases line up with TRBD1. There are 16 residues in the CDR3. Germline lookup yields CDR1 MNHEY and CDR2 SVGEGT. Trimming at V came to 6 bases and at J to 5 bases, leaving 13 bases not matched to a gene. In DNA, the CDR3 is TGTGCCAGCAGCCCTGAGACAGGGCGGCCGCATCAGCCCCAGCATTTT. This sequence encodes CASSPETGRPHQPQHF.

The chain recombines TRBV27 with TRBJ2-1, with a weak D call TRBD2 (6 bases). The CDR3 spans 13 residues. The germline V gene encodes CDR1 MNHEY and CDR2 SMNVEV (reference sequence). V lost 5 bases and J lost 3, with 8 bases in between. The chain's CDR3 is CASSRDFYNEQFF. Written as DNA, the CDR3 is TGTGCCAGCAGTCGGGACTTCTACAATGAGCAGTTCTTC.

The rearrangement links TRBV3-1 (or the pseudogene TRBV3-2) to TRBJ1-3; possible D gene TRBD1, 6 bases. Germline CDR1 LGHDT, CDR2 YNNKEL (reference sequence). This CDR3 has 15 amino acids. V lost 6 bases, J lost 0 bases, and 12 bases lay in between. The CDR3 region is CASSRDTGSGNTIYF. CDR3 nucleotide sequence: TGTGCCAGCAGTCGGGACACCGGCTCTGGAAACACCATATATTTT.

The rearrangement uses TRBV3-1 (or the pseudogene TRBV3-2) and TRBJ2-7; the match to TRBD2 covers 10 bases. V was clipped by 1 base and J by 1 base; unmatched bases: 10. CDR3 size: 18 residues. Germline V lookup: CDR1 LGHDT, CDR2 YNNKEL (reference sequence). CDR3 region: CASSQGALAGANSYEQYF. The CDR3 DNA sequence: TGTGCCAGCAGCCAAGGAGCCCTAGCGGGGGCGAATTCCTACGAGCAGTACTTC.

This chain uses TRBV28 with TRBJ2-3, with 8 bases fitting TRBD2. Germline CDR1 reads MDHEN; CDR2 reads SYDVKM. This CDR3 spans 15 amino acids. V lost 6 bases, J lost 0 bases, and 5 bases stayed unmatched. Written as DNA, the CDR3 is TGTGCCAGCAGACAGCGGGGGCTAAGCACAGATACGCAGTATTTT. The encoded protein is CASRQRGLSTDTQYF.

The chain carries TRBV10-3 and TRBJ1-2; D is undetermined. Looked up from germline, CDR1 is ENHRY and CDR2 is SYGVKD. V was cut by 4 bases and J by 4 bases, with 13 bases left in between. The CDR3 has 14 residues. CDR3 DNA: TGTGCCATCAGTGTGGTCGGGCGGGGCTATGGCTACACCTTC. As protein: CAISVVGRGYGYTF.

The J gene is TRBJ1-5, the V gene TRBV5-1; 8 bases line up with TRBD1. The CDR3 has 13 amino acids. Germline loops: CDR1 SGHRS, CDR2 YFSETQ. The J segment lost 4 bases and the V segment lost 7 bases, leaving 4 bases of the junction unmatched. The CDR3 DNA reads TGCGCCAGCCGGGGACAGGTTAATCAGCCCCAGCATTTT. It yields the protein CASRGQVNQPQHF.

The genes are TRBV5-4 and TRBJ2-3; the match to TRBD1 covers 7 bases. CDR1 is SGHNT and CDR2 is YYREEE in the germline V gene (reference sequence). V was pared by 4 bases and J by 5 bases, with 13 bases of the junction left unmatched. There are 16 residues in the CDR3. The DNA of the CDR3 is TGTGCCAGCAGCCGAAGTCCCGGGACAGAGAAAGATACGCAGTATTTT. Translation: CASSRSPGTEKDTQYF.

The V call is TRBV6-2 or TRBV6-3, the J call TRBJ2-1; maybe TRBD2 (7 bases). V dropped 5 bases and J dropped 2 bases, with 16 bases sitting between them. CDR1 MNHEY and CDR2 SVGEGT come from the germline V gene. This CDR3 has 16 amino acids. CDR3 loop: CASSTGGGGPYNEQFF. The CDR3 DNA reads TGTGCCAGCAGTACCGGAGGGGGGGGGCCCTACAATGAGCAGTTCTTC.

This rearrangement joins TRBV5-5 to TRBJ2-3; 9 nucleotides match TRBD1. V lost 4 bases, J lost 6 bases, and 12 bases stayed unmatched. The CDR3 loop spans 16 amino acids. Germline-derived CDR1 and CDR2 are SGHKS and YYEKEE (reference sequence). For the CDR3, the DNA is TGTGCCAGCAGCCCCTGGACAGGGGTCTTGAACGATACGCAGTATTTT. This sequence encodes CASSPWTGVLNDTQYF.

This rearrangement joins TRBV7-3 to TRBJ1-2, with 7 positions matching TRBD1. Germline trimming cut 5 bases from V and 4 bases from J; bases unmatched to any gene: 13. CDR3 size: 16 residues. Germline V gives CDR1 SGHTA, CDR2 FQGTGA. DNA of the CDR3: TGTGCCAGCAGCCCTAGGGGGACAGACAACTCCTATGGCTACACCTTC. Translating it yields CASSPRGTDNSYGYTF.